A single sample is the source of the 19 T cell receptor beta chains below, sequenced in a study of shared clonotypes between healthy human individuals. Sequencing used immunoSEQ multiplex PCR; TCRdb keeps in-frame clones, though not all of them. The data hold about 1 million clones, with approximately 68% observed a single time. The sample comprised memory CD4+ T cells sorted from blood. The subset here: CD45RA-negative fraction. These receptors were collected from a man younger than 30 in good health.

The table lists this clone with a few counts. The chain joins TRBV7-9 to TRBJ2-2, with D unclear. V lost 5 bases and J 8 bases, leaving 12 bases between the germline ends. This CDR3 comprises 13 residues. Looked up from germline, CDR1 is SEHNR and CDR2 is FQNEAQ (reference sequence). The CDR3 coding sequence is TGTGCCAGCAGCCTGAATCTCCTGGGGGAGCTGTTTTTT. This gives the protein CASSLNLLGELFF.

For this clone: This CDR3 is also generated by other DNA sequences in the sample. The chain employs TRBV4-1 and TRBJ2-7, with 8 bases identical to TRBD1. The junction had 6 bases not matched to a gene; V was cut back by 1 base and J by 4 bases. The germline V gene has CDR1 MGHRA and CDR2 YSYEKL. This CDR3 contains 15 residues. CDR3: CASSQGGQGAYEQYF. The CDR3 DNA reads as TGCGCCAGCAGCCAAGGAGGCCAGGGGGCATACGAGCAGTACTTC.

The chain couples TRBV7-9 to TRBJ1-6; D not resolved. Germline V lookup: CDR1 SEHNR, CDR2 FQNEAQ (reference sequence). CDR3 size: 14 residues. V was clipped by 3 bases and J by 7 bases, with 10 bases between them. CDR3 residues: CASSLAEGNSPLHF. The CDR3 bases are TGTGCCAGCAGCTTGGCCGAGGGAAATTCACCCCTCCACTTT.

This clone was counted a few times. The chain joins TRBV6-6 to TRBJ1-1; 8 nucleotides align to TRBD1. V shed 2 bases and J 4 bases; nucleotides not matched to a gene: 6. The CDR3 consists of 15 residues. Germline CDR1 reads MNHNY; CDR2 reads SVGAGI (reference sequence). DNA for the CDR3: TGTGCCAGCAGTTACCCCACAGGGGGTTTCACTGAAGCTTTCTTT. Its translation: CASSYPTGGFTEAFF.

CDR3 bases: TGTGCCAGCAGCCTGGGGGCTGGAAGTCCCGGCCAAGAGACCCAGTACTTC. Translated, it gives CASSLGAGSPGQETQYF. The chain has TRBV5-4 and TRBJ2-5, with a weak D call TRBD1 (6 bases). The length of the CDR3 is 17 residues. Trimming removed 4 bases from V and 1 base from J, with 20 bases in between. Germline CDR1 and CDR2: SGHNT and YYREEE (reference sequence).

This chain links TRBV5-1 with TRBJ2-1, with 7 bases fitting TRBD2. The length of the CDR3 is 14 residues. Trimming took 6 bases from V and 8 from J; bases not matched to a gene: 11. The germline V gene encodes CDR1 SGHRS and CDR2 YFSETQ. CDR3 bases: TGCGCCAGCAACCTTGGACTAGAATCGGATGAGCAGTTCTTC. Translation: CASNLGLESDEQFF.

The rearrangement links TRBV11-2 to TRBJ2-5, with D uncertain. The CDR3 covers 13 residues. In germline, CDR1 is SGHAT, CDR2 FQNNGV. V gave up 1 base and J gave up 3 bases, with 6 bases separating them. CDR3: CASSLGMKETQYF. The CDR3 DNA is TGTGCCAGCAGCTTAGGGATGAAAGAGACCCAGTACTTC. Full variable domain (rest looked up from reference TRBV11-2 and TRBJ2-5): EAGVAQSPRYKIIEKRQSVAFWCNPISGHATLYWYQQILGQGPKLLIQFQNNGVVDDSQLPKDRFSAERLKGVDSTLKIQPAKLEDSAVYLCASSLGMKETQYFGPGTRLLVL.

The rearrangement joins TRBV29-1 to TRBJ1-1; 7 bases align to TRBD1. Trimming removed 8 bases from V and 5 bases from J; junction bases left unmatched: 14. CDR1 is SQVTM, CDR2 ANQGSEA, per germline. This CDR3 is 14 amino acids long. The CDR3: CSSVLQGGGTEAFF. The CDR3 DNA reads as TGCAGCTCTGTACTTCAGGGGGGAGGAACTGAAGCTTTCTTT.

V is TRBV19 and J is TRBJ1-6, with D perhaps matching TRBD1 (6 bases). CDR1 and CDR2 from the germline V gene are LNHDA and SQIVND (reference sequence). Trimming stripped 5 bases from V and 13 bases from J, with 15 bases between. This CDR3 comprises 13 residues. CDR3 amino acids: CASSYGGADPLHF. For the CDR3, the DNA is TGTGCCAGTAGTTACGGGGGCGCAGATCCCCTCCACTTT.

In nucleotides, the CDR3 is TGTGCCAGCAGTGAAGCAGGACCCCCCCACATTCAGTACTTC. Protein product: CASSEAGPPHIQYF. This chain joins TRBV6-1 and TRBJ2-4; D unclear. CDR3 size: 14 residues. The germline CDR1 and CDR2 sequences are MNHNS and SASEGT. V gave up 0 bases and J gave up 8 bases, with 11 bases separating them.

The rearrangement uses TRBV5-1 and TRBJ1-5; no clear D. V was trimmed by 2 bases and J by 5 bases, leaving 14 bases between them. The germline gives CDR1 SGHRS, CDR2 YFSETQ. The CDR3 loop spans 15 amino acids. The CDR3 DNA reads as TGCGCCAGCAGCTTAACTGGTGCCCCCCATCAGCCCCAGCATTTT. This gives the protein CASSLTGAPHQPQHF.

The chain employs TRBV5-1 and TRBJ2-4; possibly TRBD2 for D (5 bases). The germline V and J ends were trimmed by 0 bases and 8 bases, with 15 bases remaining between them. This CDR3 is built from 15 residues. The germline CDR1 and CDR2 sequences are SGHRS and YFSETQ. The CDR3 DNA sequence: TGCGCCAGCAGCTTGGCTCTAGGTCCGAGGGACATTCAGTACTTC. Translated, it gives CASSLALGPRDIQYF.

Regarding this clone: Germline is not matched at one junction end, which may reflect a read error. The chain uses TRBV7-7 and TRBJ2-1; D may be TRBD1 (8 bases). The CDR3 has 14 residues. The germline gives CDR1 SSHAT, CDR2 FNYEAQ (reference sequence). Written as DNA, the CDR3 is TGTGCTAGCAGCTTAGGACAGGGAGGGAATGAGCAGTTCTTC. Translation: CASSLGQGGNEQFF.

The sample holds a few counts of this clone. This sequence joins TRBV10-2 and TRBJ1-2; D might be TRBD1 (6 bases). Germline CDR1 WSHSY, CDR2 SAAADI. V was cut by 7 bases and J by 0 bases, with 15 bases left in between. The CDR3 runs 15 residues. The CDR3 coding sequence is TGCGCCAGCACACCTGACAGGAGAGCTAACTATGGCTACACCTTC. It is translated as CASTPDRRANYGYTF.

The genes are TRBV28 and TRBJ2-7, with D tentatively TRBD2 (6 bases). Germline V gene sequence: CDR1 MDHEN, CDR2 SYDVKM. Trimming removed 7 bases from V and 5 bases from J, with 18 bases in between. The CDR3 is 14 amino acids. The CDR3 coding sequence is TGTGCCAGCAAGGGCGGGACGGTGGGCCACGAGCAGTACTTC. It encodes CASKGGTVGHEQYF.

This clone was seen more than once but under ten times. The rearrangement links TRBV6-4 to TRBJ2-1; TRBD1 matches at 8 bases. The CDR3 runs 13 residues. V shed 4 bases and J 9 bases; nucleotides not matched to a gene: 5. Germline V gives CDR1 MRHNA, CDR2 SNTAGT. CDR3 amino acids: CASSVQGGVEQFF. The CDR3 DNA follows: TGTGCCAGCAGTGTACAGGGGGGCGTTGAGCAGTTCTTC.

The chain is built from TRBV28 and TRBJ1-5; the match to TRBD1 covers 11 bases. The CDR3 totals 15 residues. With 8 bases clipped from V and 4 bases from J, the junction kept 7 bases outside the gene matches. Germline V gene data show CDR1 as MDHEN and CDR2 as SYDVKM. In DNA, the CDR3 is TGTGCCAGCGGGACAGGGGGTCAACGGAATCAGCCCCAGCATTTT. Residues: CASGTGGQRNQPQHF. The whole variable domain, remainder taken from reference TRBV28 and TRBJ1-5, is DVKVTQSSRYLVKRTGEKVFLECVQDMDHENMFWYRQDPGLGLRLIYFSYDVKMKEKGDIPEGYSVSREKKERFSLILESASTNQTSMYLCASGTGGQRNQPQHFGDGTRLSIL.

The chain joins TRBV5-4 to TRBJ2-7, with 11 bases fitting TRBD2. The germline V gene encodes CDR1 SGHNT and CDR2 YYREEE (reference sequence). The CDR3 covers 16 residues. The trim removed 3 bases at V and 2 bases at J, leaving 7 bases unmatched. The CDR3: CASSSSLAGGPYEQYF. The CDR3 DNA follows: TGTGCCAGCAGCTCCTCTCTAGCGGGGGGACCCTACGAGCAGTACTTC.

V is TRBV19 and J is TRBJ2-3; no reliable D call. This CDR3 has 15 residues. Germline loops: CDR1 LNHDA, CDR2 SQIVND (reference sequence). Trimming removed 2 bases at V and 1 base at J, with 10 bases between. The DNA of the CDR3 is TGTGCCAGTAGTATATCAGTAACAGGCACAGATACGCAGTATTTT. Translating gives CASSISVTGTDTQYF.